Below are 31 T cell receptor beta chains sequenced from a single sample in a study of blood T cell repertoires in COVID-19. Assay: immunoSEQ multiplex PCR; the TCRdb copy retains only in-frame clones and omits some. The table has roughly 340,000 clones, about 90% seen once. Input material: peripheral blood. Receptor source: a young woman who had recovered from COVID-19.

This chain connects TRBV7-2 to TRBJ1-2; 9 bases are a match to TRBD1. From germline, CDR1 is SGHTA and CDR2 FQGNSA. The CDR3 totals 18 residues. Trimming cost V 3 bases and J 0 bases; bases outside gene matches: 11. CDR3 DNA: TGTGCCAGCAGCTTTGGGGACAGGGTCGCCTTCGCTAACTATGGCTACACCTTC. It translates to CASSFGDRVAFANYGYTF.

This chain links TRBV5-1 with TRBJ2-1, with no clear D. Trimming left V 0 bases short and J 4 bases short, with 11 bases between. The CDR3 is 15 residues long. Germline CDR1 is SGHRS and CDR2 is YFSETQ. This chain's CDR3 is CASSLGLTQYNEQFF. DNA of the CDR3: TGCGCCAGCAGCTTGGGCCTAACCCAATACAATGAGCAGTTCTTC. The full variable domain, its missing parts supplied by reference TRBV5-1 and TRBJ2-1, is KAGVTQTPRYLIKTRGQQVTLSCSPISGHRSVSWYQQTPGQGLQFLFEYFSETQRNKGNFPGRFSGRQFSNSRSEMNVSTLELGDSALYLCASSLGLTQYNEQFFGPGTRLTVL.

The chain is built from TRBV7-8 and TRBJ2-1; 8 nucleotides match TRBD2. The trim removed 2 bases at V and 6 bases at J, leaving 9 bases unmatched. CDR3 length: 16 amino acids. Germline V gene sequence: CDR1 SGHVS, CDR2 FQNEAQ. CDR3 sequence (DNA): TGTGCCAGCAGCTTAAGCTTCGCGGGAGGATCCAATGAGCAGTTCTTC. As protein: CASSLSFAGGSNEQFF.

This chain connects TRBV19 to TRBJ1-6; 7 bases are a match to TRBD1. Germline V CDR1 and CDR2: LNHDA, SQIVND (reference sequence). This CDR3 comprises 13 residues. V dropped 7 bases and J dropped 8; count of bases not matched to a gene: 5. CDR3 region: CASNRQGDSPLHF. In DNA, the CDR3 is TGTGCCAGTAATAGGCAGGGGGATTCACCCCTCCACTTT.

The chain is built from TRBV6-5 and TRBJ1-3, with D perhaps TRBD1 (5 bases). The V gene lost 2 bases and the J gene lost 4 bases, with 12 bases spanning the gap. CDR3 size: 15 residues. Germline CDR1 reads MNHEY; CDR2 reads SVGAGI. CDR3: CASSYSGGDGNTIYF. The CDR3 DNA sequence: TGTGCCAGCAGTTACAGCGGGGGGGACGGAAACACCATATATTTT.

V gene TRBV5-4 combines with J gene TRBJ2-1, with 7 bases aligning to TRBD2. Germline trimming cut 4 bases from V and 4 bases from J; bases unmatched to any gene: 8. The CDR3 length is 15 residues. CDR1 is SGHNT, CDR2 YYREEE, per germline (reference sequence). In nucleotides, the CDR3 is TGTGCCAGCAGCCTTAACGGGGGGACGTACAATGAGCAGTTCTTC. Its protein product is CASSLNGGTYNEQFF.

The rearrangement uses TRBV12-5 and TRBJ1-1; D perhaps matches TRBD1 (6 bases). CDR1 is LGHNT, CDR2 FRNRAP, per germline. This CDR3 spans 15 amino acids. V shed 2 bases and J shed 0 bases, with 10 bases lying between them. The CDR3 here is CASGLPQGVNTEAFF. CDR3 coding DNA: TGTGCTAGTGGTTTGCCACAGGGAGTGAACACTGAAGCTTTCTTT.

The CDR3 DNA sequence: TGTGCCAGCAACATCCTAAATGGAGGTGAAGCTTTCTTT. Its translation is CASNILNGGEAFF. The chain has TRBV7-8 and TRBJ1-1; no firm D call. The germline V and J ends were trimmed by 7 bases and 7 bases, with 16 bases remaining between them. The CDR3 runs 13 residues. Germline CDR1 SGHVS, CDR2 FQNEAQ.

The V gene is TRBV5-1, the J gene TRBJ1-1; 10 nucleotides line up with TRBD1. J was trimmed by 1 base and V by 3 bases; bases with no gene match: 6. CDR1 is SGHRS, CDR2 YFSETQ, per germline. This CDR3 region has 16 residues. CDR3 sequence: CASSWGQGNKNTEAFF. In DNA form, the CDR3 reads TGCGCCAGCAGCTGGGGACAGGGGAACAAGAACACTGAAGCTTTCTTT.

The V and J genes are TRBV11-3 and TRBJ2-5; possible D gene TRBD2, 5 bases. The CDR3 spans 13 residues. Germline CDR1 SGHNT, CDR2 YENEEA. V was trimmed by 5 bases and J by 1 base, leaving 8 bases between them. In nucleotides, the CDR3 is TGTGCCAGCAGCCGGGGTATCCAAGAGACCCAGTACTTC. Translating it yields CASSRGIQETQYF.

This chain links TRBV24-1 with TRBJ1-2; no reliable D call. V lost 4 bases and J lost 6, with 11 bases in between. Germline V gene data show CDR1 as KGHDR and CDR2 as SFDVKD. The CDR3 spans 13 residues. In DNA form, the CDR3 reads TGTGCCACCAGTGACCCAGGTTGGGATGGCTACACCTTC. This codes for CATSDPGWDGYTF.

This chain joins TRBV27 and TRBJ2-3, with TRBD1 matching over 7 bases. The CDR3 totals 15 residues. Germline V CDR1 and CDR2: MNHEY, SMNVEV (reference sequence). The trim removed 6 bases at V and 1 base at J, leaving 7 bases unmatched. In DNA form, the CDR3 reads TGTGCCAGCAGCCTGGGACAGAGCCGCACAGATACGCAGTATTTT. Translating it yields CASSLGQSRTDTQYF.

V gene TRBV7-2 combines with J gene TRBJ1-3; TRBD1 matches 7 bases. CDR3 size: 16 residues. J was trimmed by 0 bases and V by 5 bases; bases with no gene match: 7. Germline assignment: CDR1 SGHTA and CDR2 FQGNSA. The CDR3 region is CASSPGDSNSGNTIYF. The CDR3 region has the DNA TGTGCCAGCAGCCCTGGGGACAGCAACTCTGGAAACACCATATATTTT.

The rearrangement uses TRBV6-1 and TRBJ2-3, with TRBD2 matching 8 bases. Unmatched junction bases numbered 8, after V lost 3 bases and J lost 0 bases. Looked up from germline, CDR1 is MNHNS and CDR2 is SASEGT. CDR3 length: 17 amino acids. This CDR3 reads CASSELTSASSTDTQYF. CDR3 nucleotides: TGTGCCAGCAGTGAGCTGACTAGCGCCTCTAGCACAGATACGCAGTATTTT.

The chain couples TRBV12-3 or TRBV12-4 to TRBJ1-6; D not resolved. The CDR3 length is 13 residues. V dropped 1 base and J dropped 11 bases, with 9 bases sitting between them. DNA of the CDR3: TGTGCCAGCAGTTTAGACGAGAGAACACCCCTCCACTTT. Translation gives CASSLDERTPLHF.

The chain joins TRBV6-2 or TRBV6-3 to TRBJ1-6, with D possibly TRBD1 on 5 matching bases. The CDR3 sequence is 14 residues long. The V end was cut by 6 bases, the J end by 7 bases, with 13 bases between. Germline CDR1 reads MNHEY; CDR2 reads SVGEGT. DNA of the CDR3: TGTGCCAGCAGCTTGACAGCCAAAAATTCACCCCTCCACTTT. It encodes CASSLTAKNSPLHF.

The J gene is TRBJ2-1, the V gene TRBV6-5, with 7 bases fitting TRBD1. Looked up from germline, CDR1 is MNHEY and CDR2 is SVGAGI. The trim removed 7 bases at V and 8 bases at J, leaving 14 bases unmatched. The CDR3 runs 15 residues. The CDR3 here is CASTSGRQGTDEQFF. The DNA of the CDR3 is TGTGCCAGCACTTCCGGTAGACAGGGTACCGATGAGCAGTTCTTC.

This clone was observed a single time. The gene calls are TRBV12-5 and TRBJ2-1, with D uncertain. The CDR3 is 16 amino acids. The V end lost 6 bases, the J end lost 4 bases, and 19 bases lay between the germline ends. Germline CDR1 LGHNT, CDR2 FRNRAP. Here the CDR3 DNA reads TGTGCTAGTGGCTACTCAGGCGTCCTACAATACAATGAGCAGTTCTTC. Its protein product is CASGYSGVLQYNEQFF.

The rearrangement links TRBV6-6 to TRBJ2-5, with a possible D match to TRBD2 (5 bases). The germline CDR1 and CDR2 sequences are MNHNY and SVGAGI (reference sequence). This CDR3 has 14 amino acids. The V end lost 6 bases, the J end lost 2 bases, and 13 bases lay between the germline ends. CDR3 in DNA: TGTGCCAGCAGCCCAACCTCGGGGCAAGAGACCCAGTACTTC. It is translated as CASSPTSGQETQYF.

V and J are TRBV11-3 and TRBJ1-5, with 8 positions matching TRBD1. The germline gives CDR1 SGHNT, CDR2 YENEEA. Trimming took 1 base from V and 6 from J; bases not matched to a gene: 5. The CDR3 has 15 residues. CDR3 loop: CASSLGPGGGQPQHF. The CDR3 DNA reads as TGTGCCAGCAGCTTAGGTCCAGGGGGCGGTCAGCCCCAGCATTTT.

The J gene is TRBJ2-1, the V gene TRBV7-9, with 8 bases identical to TRBD2. Losses at the gene ends were 3 bases for V and 6 bases for J; bases not matched to a gene: 10. Germline V gives CDR1 SEHNR, CDR2 FQNEAQ (reference sequence). This CDR3 contains 16 residues. In DNA, the CDR3 is TGTGCCAGCAGCTTGTCGACGGGAGGGCCGCGCAATGAGCAGTTCTTC. It is translated as CASSLSTGGPRNEQFF.

The rearrangement links TRBV30 to TRBJ1-2, with 7 positions matching TRBD1. This CDR3 has 13 amino acids. The ends lost 0 bases at V and 7 bases at J; junction bases unmatched: 5. Looked up from germline, CDR1 is GTSNPN and CDR2 is SVGIG (reference sequence). This CDR3 is CAWSVLTGIGYTF. The CDR3 coding sequence is TGTGCCTGGAGTGTACTGACAGGGATTGGCTACACCTTC.

The chain joins TRBV4-1 to TRBJ2-1, with 9 bases identical to TRBD2. CDR1 is MGHRA, CDR2 YSYEKL, per germline. The ends lost 4 bases at V and 2 bases at J; junction bases unmatched: 6. CDR3 length: 16 amino acids. The CDR3 region has the DNA TGCGCCAGCAGCCTACGGGCGGGAGGGACCTACAATGAGCAGTTCTTC. Amino acid sequence: CASSLRAGGTYNEQFF.

The gene calls are TRBV6-2 or TRBV6-3 and TRBJ2-2; 10 positions match TRBD1. This CDR3 region has 19 residues. V trimming: 4 bases; J trimming: 0 bases; junction bases outside the gene matches: 11. In germline, CDR1 is MNHEY, CDR2 SVGEGT. This chain's CDR3 is CASSFSVGTGEPNTGELFF. CDR3 in DNA: TGTGCCAGCAGTTTTTCGGTCGGGACAGGGGAGCCGAACACCGGGGAGCTGTTTTTT.

The J gene is TRBJ2-5, the V gene TRBV9; TRBD1 matches at 11 bases. The CDR3 covers 17 residues. Trimming took 0 bases from V and 1 from J; bases not matched to a gene: 5. Germline CDR1 and CDR2: SGDLS and YYNGEE. Written as DNA, the CDR3 is TGTGCCAGCAGCGTAGCTACGGGACAGGGGGGCCAAGAGACCCAGTACTTC. It specifies CASSVATGQGGQETQYF. The full variable domain, in which reference TRBV9 and TRBJ2-5 provide the parts outside the CDR3, is DSGVTQTPKHLITATGQRVTLRCSPRSGDLSVYWYQQSLDQGLQFLIQYYNGEERAKGNILERFSAQQFPDLHSELNLSSLELGDSALYFCASSVATGQGGQETQYFGPGTRLLVL.

The gene calls are TRBV15 and TRBJ1-2; 7 bases are shared with TRBD1. This CDR3 region has 14 residues. V was clipped by 7 bases and J by 4 bases; unmatched bases: 9. CDR1 and CDR2 (germline): LNHNV, YYDKDF (reference sequence). DNA of the CDR3: TGTGCCACCAACCCGACAGGGACGCCCTATGGCTACACCTTC. Its protein is CATNPTGTPYGYTF.

The V and J genes are TRBV9 and TRBJ1-1; D uncertain. There are 14 residues in the CDR3. The V end lost 2 bases, the J end lost 0 bases, and 8 bases lay between the germline ends. Germline assignment: CDR1 SGDLS and CDR2 YYNGEE. The CDR3 spells CASSVAGMNTEAFF. CDR3 nucleotides: TGTGCCAGCAGCGTGGCGGGTATGAACACTGAAGCTTTCTTT.

The J gene is TRBJ2-2, the V gene TRBV5-1; a possible D gene is TRBD2 (6 bases). Trimming took 0 bases from V and 1 from J, leaving 7 bases between them. This CDR3 comprises 15 residues. Germline lookup yields CDR1 SGHRS and CDR2 YFSETQ. Here the CDR3 reads CASSLVAENTGELFF. The CDR3 bases are TGCGCCAGCAGCTTGGTAGCGGAGAACACCGGGGAGCTGTTTTTT.

This chain connects TRBV7-2 to TRBJ2-3, with D possibly TRBD2 on 8 matching bases. V lost 5 bases, J lost 3 bases, and 21 bases lay in between. This CDR3 has 17 amino acids. Per the germline V gene, CDR1 is SGHTA and CDR2 is FQGNSA. CDR3 residues: CASSTPGREGATDTQYF. The CDR3 nucleotides read TGTGCCAGCAGCACCCCGGGACGGGAGGGGGCAACAGATACGCAGTATTTT.

This clone was seen a handful of times. The chain couples TRBV11-3 to TRBJ1-6; D is possibly TRBD1 (5 bases). CDR1 is SGHNT, CDR2 YENEEA, per germline. The V end lost 2 bases, the J end lost 10 bases, and 12 bases lay between the germline ends. This CDR3 comprises 14 residues. Here the CDR3 reads CASSLTRQRSPLHF. DNA of the CDR3: TGTGCCAGCAGCTTAACGAGACAGCGCTCACCCCTCCACTTT.

This sequence joins TRBV11-2 and TRBJ1-1, with D hard to call. V shed 1 base and J shed 4 bases, with 10 bases lying between them. The CDR3 totals 14 residues. Germline CDR1 SGHAT, CDR2 FQNNGV. CDR3 residues: CASSLGRRGTEAFF. In nucleotides, the CDR3 is TGTGCCAGCAGCTTAGGTAGGAGAGGCACTGAAGCTTTCTTT.